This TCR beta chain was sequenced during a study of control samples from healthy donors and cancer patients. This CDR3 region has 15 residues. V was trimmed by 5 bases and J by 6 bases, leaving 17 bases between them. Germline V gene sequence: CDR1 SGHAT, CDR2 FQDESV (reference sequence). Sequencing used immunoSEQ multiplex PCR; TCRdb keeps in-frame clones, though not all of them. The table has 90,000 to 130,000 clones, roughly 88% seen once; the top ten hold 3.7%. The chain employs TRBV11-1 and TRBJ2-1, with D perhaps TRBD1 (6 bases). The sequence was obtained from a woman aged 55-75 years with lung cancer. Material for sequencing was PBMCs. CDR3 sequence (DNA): TGTGCCAGCAGCCCACAGGGTAGGATAGGCAATGAGCAGTTCTTC. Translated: CASSPQGRIGNEQFF.